This is a list of T cell receptor beta chains from one sample in a study of graft-versus-host responses after intestinal transplantation. Repertoires were generated with immunoSEQ multiplex PCR, while TCRdb's copy carries only in-frame clones and drops some. Of 75,000 to 95,000 clones in the sample, 80% to 95% were seen once. No antigen has been assigned to these receptors. The sequencing here drew on unstimulated CD4+ T cells sorted from spleen or lymph node cells, taken before transplant. The source is a human donor who was the organ donor for an intestinal transplant. CDR3s leave out the opening cysteine and the closing phenylalanine or tryptophan.

V,J,CDR3
TRBV5-1,TRBJ1-3,ASSLLQGDTIY
TRBV14,TRBJ2-5,ASSPLLGVSETQY
TRBV6-1,TRBJ2-1,ASKITTFYNEQF
TRBV5-1,TRBJ1-4,ASSFSVLLF
TRBV5-5,NA,ASSLTVAANYEQY
TRBV27,TRBJ2-7,ASSWRDRGYEQY
TRBV18,TRBJ1-2,ASSAGTPNLGGYT
TRBV7-9,TRBJ2-7,ASSLGTGGGWYEQY
TRBV5-1,TRBJ1-4,ASGDRALGEKLF
TRBV10-3,TRBJ2-3,AISGVGGDTDTQY
TRBV5-1,TRBJ1-5,ASSLDYNQPQH
TRBV10-1,TRBJ2-7,ASSSRGRGEQY
TRBV27,TRBJ1-2,ASSYTHRGQNGYT
TRBV11-3,TRBJ2-1,ASSLGQGEVNEQF
TRBV2,TRBJ1-6,ASSEGTVWSPLH
TRBV14,TRBJ1-3,ASSRERTGNGNTIY
TRBV5-1,TRBJ2-7,ASKSTGTPNWGYYEQY
TRBV4-1,TRBJ2-7,ASSPPDRAYEQY
TRBV29-1,TRBJ1-2,STRGANGYT
TRBV11-2,TRBJ1-4,ASSLDGTGWEKLF
TRBV29-1,TRBJ1-1,SVDRLNTEAF
TRBV9,TRBJ1-5,VKRDRECSASNQPQH
TRBV6-6,NA,ASRSTGAGEQY
TRBV10-1,TRBJ2-5,ASSRDSQETQY
TRBV5-6,TRBJ1-1,ASSLGTGNSEAF
TRBV6-1,TRBJ2-1,AGGQGANEQF
TRBV6-1,TRBJ1-6,ASTFRDWDSPLH
TRBV11-2,TRBJ2-7,ASSLQLAGAFAYEQY
TRBV6-1,TRBJ2-5,ASSGPRGFWTQY
TRBV7-2,TRBJ1-4,ASSHLPGQGGYEKLF
TRBV5-1,TRBJ1-1,ASSIDGQGNTEAF
TRBV7-3,TRBJ1-1,ASSPKGGDRKGAAF
TRBV2,TRBJ2-2,ASSGTSGRLDTGELF
TRBV11-3,TRBJ2-1,ASSSQTAGDEQF
TRBV6-7,TRBJ1-6,ASSPPTGTGASGGNSPLH
TRBV10-3,TRBJ2-5,AISQVLGQSGNGTPRRETQY
TRBV7-8,TRBJ2-3,ASSFLTSGGSRVRTQY
TRBV19,TRBJ1-5,ASQGLVNQPQH
TRBV30,TRBJ1-1,AWSKRGSWLSEAF
TRBV11-2,TRBJ2-7,ASSLDQQGTREQY
TRBV20-1,TRBJ2-1,SARTVNEQF
TRBV9,TRBJ1-6,ASSDRTGNNSPLH
TRBV15,TRBJ2-7,ATSRDLSSSEQY
TRBV28,TRBJ1-2,ASSPSDYGYT
TRBV28,TRBJ1-1,ASSSFRMNTEAF
TRBV30,TRBJ2-2,AWTWDRGLSIAGELF
TRBV1,TRBJ2-3,TSSQVGSGVVFDTQY